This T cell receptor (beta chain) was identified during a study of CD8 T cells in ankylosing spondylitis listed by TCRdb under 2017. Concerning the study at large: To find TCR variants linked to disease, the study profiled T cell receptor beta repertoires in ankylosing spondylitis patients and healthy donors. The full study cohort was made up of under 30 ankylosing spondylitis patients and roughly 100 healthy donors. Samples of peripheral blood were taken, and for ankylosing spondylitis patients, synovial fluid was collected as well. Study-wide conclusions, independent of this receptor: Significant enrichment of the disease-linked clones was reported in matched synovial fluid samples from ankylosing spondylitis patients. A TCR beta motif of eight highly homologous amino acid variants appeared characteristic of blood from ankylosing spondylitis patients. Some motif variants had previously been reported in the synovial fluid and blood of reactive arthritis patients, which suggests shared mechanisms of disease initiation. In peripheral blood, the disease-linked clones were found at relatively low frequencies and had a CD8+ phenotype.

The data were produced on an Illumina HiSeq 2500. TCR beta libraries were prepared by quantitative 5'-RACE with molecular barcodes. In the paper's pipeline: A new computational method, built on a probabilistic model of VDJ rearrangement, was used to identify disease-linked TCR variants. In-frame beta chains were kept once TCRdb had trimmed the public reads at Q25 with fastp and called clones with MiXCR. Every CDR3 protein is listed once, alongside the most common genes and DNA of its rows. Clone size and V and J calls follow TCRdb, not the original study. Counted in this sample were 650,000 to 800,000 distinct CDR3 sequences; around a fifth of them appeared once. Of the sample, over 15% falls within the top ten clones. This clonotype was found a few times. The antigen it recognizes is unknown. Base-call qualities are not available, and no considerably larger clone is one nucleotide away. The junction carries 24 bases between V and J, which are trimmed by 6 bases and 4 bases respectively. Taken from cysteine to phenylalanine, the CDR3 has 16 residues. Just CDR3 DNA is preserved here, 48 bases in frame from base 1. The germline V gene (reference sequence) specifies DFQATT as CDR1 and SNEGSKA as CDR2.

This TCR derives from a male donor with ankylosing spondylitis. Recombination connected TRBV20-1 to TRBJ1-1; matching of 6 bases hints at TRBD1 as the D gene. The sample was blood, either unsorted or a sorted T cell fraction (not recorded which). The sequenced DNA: TGCAGTGCCCCCGGGTGGGGGGCGAGTAGAGGCACTGAAGCTTTCTTT. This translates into CSAPGWGASRGTEAFF.